This T cell receptor beta chain was documented in a study of Graves' ophthalmopathy and Graves' hyperthyroidism. The CDR3 spans 14 residues. The germline CDR1 and CDR2 sequences are SGHTS and YDEGEE. V was pared by 3 bases and J by 5 bases, with 12 bases between. General study findings and limits: Thyroid clonotypes that were expanded above 0.001 frequency mostly also appeared in blood.

Amplifying from RNA transcripts, the study obtained TCR beta CDR3 regions. RT-PCR with HTBI primers came first, then second-round multiplex PCR. TCRdb redid the calling of the multiplex PCR reads with MiXCR, one entry per CDR3 protein. The sample shows more than 550,000 distinct CDR3 sequences, more than 40% of them seen only once. Exclusion criteria comprised other autoimmune diseases, uncontrolled infections, pregnancy or lactation in patients. As diagnostic evidence, clinical symptoms, serum thyroxine, TRAb, thyroid ultrasound and orbital computed tomography were relied upon. In this sample, this clonotype turned up many times. Its antigen is as yet unknown.

The sample consisted of peripheral blood. The receptor was derived from an adult man with Graves' ophthalmopathy. V is TRBV5-8 and J is TRBJ1-5; D is possibly TRBD1 (6 bases). The CDR3 region has the DNA TGTGCCAGCAGCTCCTTACAGGGCGATCAGCCCCAGCATTTT. It specifies CASSSLQGDQPQHF.